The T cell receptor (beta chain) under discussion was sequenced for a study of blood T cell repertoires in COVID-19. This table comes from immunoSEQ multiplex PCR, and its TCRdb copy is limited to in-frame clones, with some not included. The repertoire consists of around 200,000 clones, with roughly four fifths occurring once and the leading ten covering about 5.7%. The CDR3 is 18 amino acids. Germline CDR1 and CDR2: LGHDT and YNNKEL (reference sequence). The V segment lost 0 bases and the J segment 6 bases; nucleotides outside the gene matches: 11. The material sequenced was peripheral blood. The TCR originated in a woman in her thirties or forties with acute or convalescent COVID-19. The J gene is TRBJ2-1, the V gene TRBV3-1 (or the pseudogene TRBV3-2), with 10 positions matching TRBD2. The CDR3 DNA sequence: TGTGCCAGCAGCCAAGAGAGAGCGGGGGGGGCCATGGGCAATGAGCAGTTCTTC. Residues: CASSQERAGGAMGNEQFF.